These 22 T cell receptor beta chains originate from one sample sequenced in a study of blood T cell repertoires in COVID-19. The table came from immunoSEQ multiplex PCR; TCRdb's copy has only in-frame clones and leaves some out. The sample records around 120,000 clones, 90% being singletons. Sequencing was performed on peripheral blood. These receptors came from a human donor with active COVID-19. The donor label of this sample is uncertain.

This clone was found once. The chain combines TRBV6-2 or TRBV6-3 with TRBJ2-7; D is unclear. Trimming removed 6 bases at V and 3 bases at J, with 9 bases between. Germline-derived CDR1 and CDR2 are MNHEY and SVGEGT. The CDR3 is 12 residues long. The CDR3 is CASSQSHYEQYF. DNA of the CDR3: TGTGCCAGCAGCCAGAGCCACTACGAGCAGTACTTC.

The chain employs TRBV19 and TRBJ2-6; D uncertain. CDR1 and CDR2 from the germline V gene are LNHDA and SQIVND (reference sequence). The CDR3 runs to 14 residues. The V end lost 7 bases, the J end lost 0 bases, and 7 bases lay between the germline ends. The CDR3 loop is CASNRDSGANVLTF. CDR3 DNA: TGTGCCAGTAACAGAGACTCTGGGGCCAACGTCCTGACTTTC.

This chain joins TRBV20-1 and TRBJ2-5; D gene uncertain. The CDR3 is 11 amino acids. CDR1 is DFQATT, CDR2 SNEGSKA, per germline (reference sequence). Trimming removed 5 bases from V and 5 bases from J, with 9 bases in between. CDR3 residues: CSAVPRETQYF. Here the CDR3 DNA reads TGCAGTGCTGTACCGAGGGAGACCCAGTACTTC.

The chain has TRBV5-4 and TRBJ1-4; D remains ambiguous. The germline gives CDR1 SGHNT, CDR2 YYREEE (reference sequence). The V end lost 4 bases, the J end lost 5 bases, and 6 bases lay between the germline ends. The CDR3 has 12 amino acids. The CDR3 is CASSRVNEKLFF. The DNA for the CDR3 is TGTGCCAGCAGCCGGGTGAATGAAAAACTGTTTTTT.

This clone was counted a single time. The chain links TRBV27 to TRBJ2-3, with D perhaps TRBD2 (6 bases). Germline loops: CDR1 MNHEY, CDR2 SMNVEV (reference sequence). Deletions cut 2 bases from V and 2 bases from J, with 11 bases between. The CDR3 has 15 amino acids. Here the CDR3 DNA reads TGTGCCAGCAGTTTAGGCGGGGCCCTCACAGATACGCAGTATTTT. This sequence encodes CASSLGGALTDTQYF.

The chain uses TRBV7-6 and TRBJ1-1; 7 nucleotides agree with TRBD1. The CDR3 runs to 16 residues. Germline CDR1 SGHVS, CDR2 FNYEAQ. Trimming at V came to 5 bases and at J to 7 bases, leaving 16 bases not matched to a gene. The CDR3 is CASSQIGAGGTGEAFF. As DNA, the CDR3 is TGTGCCAGCAGCCAAATTGGGGCAGGGGGGACTGGTGAAGCTTTCTTT.

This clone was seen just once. CDR3 loop: CASRLLLTGGTYEQYF. The CDR3, as DNA: TGTGCCAGCAGACTCTTACTAACAGGGGGCACCTACGAGCAGTACTTC. The V and J genes are TRBV27 and TRBJ2-7, with 9 positions matching TRBD1. The CDR3 contains 16 residues. V was clipped by 6 bases and J by 2 bases; unmatched bases: 11. CDR1 is MNHEY and CDR2 is SMNVEV in the germline V gene (reference sequence).

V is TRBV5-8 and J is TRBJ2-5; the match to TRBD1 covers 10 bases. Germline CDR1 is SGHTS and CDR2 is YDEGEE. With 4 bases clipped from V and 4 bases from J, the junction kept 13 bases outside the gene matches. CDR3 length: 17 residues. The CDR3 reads CASSRKSDRGRGETQYF. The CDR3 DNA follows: TGTGCCAGCAGCCGTAAAAGTGACAGGGGGCGGGGAGAGACCCAGTACTTC.

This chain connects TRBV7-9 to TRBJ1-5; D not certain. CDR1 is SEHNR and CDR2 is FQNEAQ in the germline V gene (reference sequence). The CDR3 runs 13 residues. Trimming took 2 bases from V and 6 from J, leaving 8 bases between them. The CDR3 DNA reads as TGTGCCAGCAGCTTATCGGTTGGTCAGCCCCAGCATTTT. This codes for CASSLSVGQPQHF.

CDR3 amino acids: CASSPDRGARFNTQYF. The CDR3 DNA reads as TGTGCCAGCAGTCCCGACCGGGGGGCGCGTTTTAATACGCAGTATTTT. The V call is TRBV7-2, the J call TRBJ2-3, with a tentative D call TRBD2 (7 bases). Germline-derived CDR1 and CDR2 are SGHTA and FQGNSA. The germline V and J ends were trimmed by 6 bases and 7 bases, with 23 bases remaining between them. The CDR3 is made up of 16 amino acids.

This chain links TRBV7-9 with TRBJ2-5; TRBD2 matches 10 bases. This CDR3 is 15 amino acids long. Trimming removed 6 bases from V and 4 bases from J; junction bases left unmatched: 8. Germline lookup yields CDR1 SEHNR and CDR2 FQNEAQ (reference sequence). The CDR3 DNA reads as TGTGCCAGCAGTGGCATAGCGGGGGGTCGAGAGACCCAGTACTTC. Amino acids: CASSGIAGGRETQYF.

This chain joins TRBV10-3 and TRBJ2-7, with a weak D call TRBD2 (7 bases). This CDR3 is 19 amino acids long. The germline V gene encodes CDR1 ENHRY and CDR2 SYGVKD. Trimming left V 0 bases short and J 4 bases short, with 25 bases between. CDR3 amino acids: CAISESLWGGDRWNYEQYF. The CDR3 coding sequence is TGTGCCATCAGTGAGTCTCTCTGGGGGGGCGACAGGTGGAATTACGAGCAGTACTTC.

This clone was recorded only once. The CDR3, as DNA: TGTGCCAGCAAGTTTACCGGGACTAGCGGGGGGGCGGAAGAGACCCAGTACTTC. Protein product: CASKFTGTSGGAEETQYF. The chain is built from TRBV27 and TRBJ2-5; 16 bases are shared with TRBD2. Germline assignment: CDR1 MNHEY and CDR2 SMNVEV (reference sequence). J lost 3 bases, V lost 7 bases, and 11 bases had no gene match. This CDR3 region has 18 residues.

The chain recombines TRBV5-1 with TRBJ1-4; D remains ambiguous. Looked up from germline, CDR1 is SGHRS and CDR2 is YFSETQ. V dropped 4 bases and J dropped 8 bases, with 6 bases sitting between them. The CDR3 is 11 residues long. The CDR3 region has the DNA TGCGCCAGCAGCCCCGGGGAAAAACTGTTTTTT. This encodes CASSPGEKLFF.

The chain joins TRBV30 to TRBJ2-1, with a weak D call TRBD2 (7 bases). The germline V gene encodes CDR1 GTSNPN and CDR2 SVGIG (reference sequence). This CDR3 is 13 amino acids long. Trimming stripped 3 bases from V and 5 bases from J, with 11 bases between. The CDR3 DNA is TGTGCCTGGAGGAGGGGGGGGGACAATGAGCAGTTCTTC. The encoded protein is CAWRRGGDNEQFF.

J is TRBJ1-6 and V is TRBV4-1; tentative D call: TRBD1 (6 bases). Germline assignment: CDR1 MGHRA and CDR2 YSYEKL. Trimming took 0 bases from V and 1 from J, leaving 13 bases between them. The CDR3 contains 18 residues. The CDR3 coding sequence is TGCGCCAGCAGCCAAGATAGGGGAGGGGGGTCCTATAATTCACCCCTCCACTTT. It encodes CASSQDRGGGSYNSPLHF.

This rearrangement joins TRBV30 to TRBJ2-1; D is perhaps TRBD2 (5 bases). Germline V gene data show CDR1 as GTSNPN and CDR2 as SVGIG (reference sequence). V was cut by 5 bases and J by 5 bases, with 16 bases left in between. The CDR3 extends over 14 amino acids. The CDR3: CAWDEGHRNNEQFF. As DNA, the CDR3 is TGTGCCTGGGACGAGGGTCACCGGAACAATGAGCAGTTCTTC. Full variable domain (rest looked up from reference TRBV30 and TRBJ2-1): SQTIHQWPATLVQPVGSPLSLECTVEGTSNPNLYWYRQAAGRGLQLLFYSVGIGQISSEVPQNLSASRPQDRQFILSSKKLLLSDSGFYLCAWDEGHRNNEQFFGPGTRLTVL.

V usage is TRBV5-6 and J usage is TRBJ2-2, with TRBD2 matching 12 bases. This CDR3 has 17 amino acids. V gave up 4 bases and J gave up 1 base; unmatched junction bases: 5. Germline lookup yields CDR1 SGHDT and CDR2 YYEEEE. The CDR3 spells CASSTRTSGVNTGELFF. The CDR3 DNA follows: TGTGCCAGCAGCACCCGGACTAGCGGGGTGAACACCGGGGAGCTGTTTTTT.

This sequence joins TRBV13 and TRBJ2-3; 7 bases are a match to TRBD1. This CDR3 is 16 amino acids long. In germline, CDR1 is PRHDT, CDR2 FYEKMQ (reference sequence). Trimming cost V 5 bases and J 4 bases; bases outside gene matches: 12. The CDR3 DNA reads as TGTGCCAGCAGCCCCCGACAGGGTATGAGGTCAGATACGCAGTATTTT. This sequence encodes CASSPRQGMRSDTQYF.

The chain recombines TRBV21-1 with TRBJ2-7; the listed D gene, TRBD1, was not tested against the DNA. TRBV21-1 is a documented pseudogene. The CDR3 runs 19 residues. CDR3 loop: CASTKGGGTGALSWGEQYF. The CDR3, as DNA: TGTGCCAGCACAAAAGGGGGAGGGACAGGGGCCCTATCGTGGGGAGAGCAGTACTTC.

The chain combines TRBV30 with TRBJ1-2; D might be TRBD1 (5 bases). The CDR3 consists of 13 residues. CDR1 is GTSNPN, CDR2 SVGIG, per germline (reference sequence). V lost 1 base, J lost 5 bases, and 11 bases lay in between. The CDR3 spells CAWSEGISYGYTF. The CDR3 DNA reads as TGTGCCTGGAGTGAGGGGATATCTTATGGCTACACCTTC.

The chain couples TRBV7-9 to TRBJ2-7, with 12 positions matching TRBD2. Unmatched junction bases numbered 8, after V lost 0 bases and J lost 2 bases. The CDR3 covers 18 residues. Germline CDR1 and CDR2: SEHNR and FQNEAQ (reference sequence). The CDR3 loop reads CASSLAKGLAGLTYEQYF. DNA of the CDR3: TGTGCCAGCAGCTTAGCGAAAGGACTAGCGGGACTGACCTACGAGCAGTACTTC.